This is a list of T cell receptor beta chains from one sample in a study of PD-L1 blockade in urothelial cancer. Assay: immunoSEQ multiplex PCR; the TCRdb copy retains only in-frame clones and omits some. The sample carries tens of thousands of clones, around four fifths recorded once. This specimen was PBMCs, taken around atezolizumab (anti-PD-L1) treatment. The receptors were sampled from a man between 65 and 85 years old with urothelial cancer. Each CDR3 is given with its conserved first and last residue. A D gene is named only where the DNA matches it firmly. Clone size is given for some rows only: seen once, a few or many times, or a class if the clone is expanded.

v_call	j_call	clone_size	d_call	cdr3_aa	cdr3_nt
TRBV7-9	TRBJ2-1	-	TRBD1	CASSFTNRGEQFF	TGTGCCAGCAGCTTTACCAACAGGGGAGAGCAGTTCTTC
TRBV10-3	TRBJ2-2	-	TRBD2	CAISESAGVWTGELFF	TGTGCCATCAGTGAGTCTGCGGGGGTTTGGACCGGGGAGCTGTTTTTT
TRBV30	TRBJ1-6	-	TRBD1	CAWSSPGTGGNSPLHF	TGTGCCTGGAGTTCCCCCGGGACAGGGGGCAATTCACCCCTCCACTTT
TRBV7-2	TRBJ2-1	-	TRBD2	CASSLWGSGRYNEQFF	TGTGCCAGCAGCTTATGGGGTAGCGGGAGGTACAATGAGCAGTTCTTC
TRBV6-4	TRBJ1-6	-	-	CASSESTGHNSPLHF	TGTGCCAGCAGTGAATCGACAGGCCATAATTCACCCCTCCACTTT
TRBV9	TRBJ2-3	-	TRBD1	CASTRTGATDTQYF	TGTGCCAGCACCCGGACAGGAGCCACAGATACGCAGTATTTT
TRBV7-9	TRBJ1-1	-	TRBD1	CASSQGQGNVGEAFF	TGTGCCAGCAGCCAGGGACAGGGTAATGTGGGTGAAGCTTTCTTT
TRBV4-3	TRBJ1-1	-	-	CASSQVEGMNTEAFF	TGCGCCAGCAGCCAAGTAGAGGGCATGAACACTGAAGCTTTCTTT
TRBV19	TRBJ2-5	-	-	CASSQRVQETQYF	TGTGCCAGTAGTCAGAGGGTTCAAGAGACCCAGTACTTC
TRBV18	TRBJ1-1	-	TRBD1	CASYPGQSNTEAFF	TGTGCCAGCTACCCGGGACAGTCGAACACTGAAGCTTTCTTT
TRBV7-2	TRBJ1-1	-	-	CASSSRDSRVNTEAFF	TGTGCCAGCAGCTCACGTGACAGTAGGGTAAACACTGAAGCTTTCTTT
TRBV14	TRBJ1-2	-	-	CASSKTATGYTF	TGTGCCAGCAGTAAAACTGCTACTGGCTACACCTTC
TRBV5-6	TRBJ1-1	-	-	CASSSLDRRLNTEAFF	TGTGCCAGCAGCTCACTGGACAGACGACTGAACACTGAAGCTTTCTTT
TRBV6-5	TRBJ1-6	-	TRBD1	CASSVDRRYNSPLHF	TGTGCCAGCAGCGTGGACAGGCGCTATAATTCACCCCTCCACTTT
TRBV27	TRBJ1-3	-	TRBD1	CASSSGQGATGNTIYF	TGTGCCAGCAGTTCGGGACAGGGGGCGACTGGAAACACCATATATTTT
TRBV2	TRBJ2-7	few	-	CASSVQGSYEQYF	TGTGCCAGCAGTGTACAGGGCTCCTACGAGCAGTACTTC
TRBV12-5	TRBJ1-1	-	TRBD1	CASGLGQGSGTEAFF	TGTGCTAGTGGTTTGGGACAGGGGTCAGGCACTGAAGCTTTCTTT
TRBV5-4	TRBJ2-3	-	-	CASSPGRESDTQYF	TGTGCCAGCAGCCCGGGTAGGGAGTCAGATACGCAGTATTTT
TRBV15	TRBJ1-5	few	-	CATSRDPRGDNQPQHF	TGTGCCACCAGCAGAGATCCACGGGGGGATAATCAGCCCCAGCATTTT
TRBV28	TRBJ1-4	-	TRBD1	CASSFSDRGREKLFF	TGTGCCAGCAGTTTCAGCGACAGGGGGCGTGAAAAACTGTTTTTT
TRBV9	TRBJ2-3	-	TRBD1	CASSAGDSAFTDTQYF	TGTGCCAGCAGCGCCGGGGACAGCGCCTTTACAGATACGCAGTATTTT
TRBV5-1	TRBJ2-1	-	-	CASSFGQGDSGEQFF	TGCGCCAGCAGCTTTGGTCAGGGGGATAGCGGTGAGCAGTTCTTC
TRBV4-1	TRBJ1-1	few	TRBD1	CASSPIQGGDAEAFF	TGCGCCAGCAGCCCAATTCAGGGGGGCGACGCTGAAGCTTTCTTT
TRBV14	TRBJ1-1	-	-	CASSQVSPSRGTEAFF	TGTGCCAGCAGCCAAGTTTCGCCCAGTCGAGGCACTGAAGCTTTCTTT
TRBV4-1	TRBJ2-7	once	TRBD2	CASSQDSGLAVEQYF	TGCGCCAGCAGCCAAGATTCCGGACTAGCGGTAGAGCAGTACTTC
TRBV7-6	TRBJ1-3	-	-	CASSLAQGSGNTIYF	TGTGCCAGCAGCTTAGCCCAGGGGTCCGGAAACACCATATATTTT
TRBV28	TRBJ2-5	-	-	CASGKRETQYF	TGTGCCAGCGGCAAGAGGGAGACCCAGTACTTC
TRBV7-6	TRBJ1-3	-	-	CASSGRGAGGNTIYF	TGTGCCAGCAGCGGACGAGGGGCGGGAGGAAACACCATATATTTT
TRBV11-1	TRBJ2-5	-	TRBD2	CASSFSGGYQETQYF	TGTGCCAGCAGCTTTAGCGGGGGTTATCAAGAGACCCAGTACTTC
TRBV6-1	TRBJ2-3	-	-	CASSEDTGTDTQYF	TGTGCCAGCAGTGAAGACACAGGCACAGATACGCAGTATTTT
TRBV5-5	TRBJ2-5	-	-	CASSPPGTGGAETQYF	TGTGCCAGCAGCCCCCCCGGAACGGGTGGGGCAGAGACCCAGTACTTC
TRBV10-3	TRBJ2-7	-	-	CAISESEGKQYF	TGTGCCATCAGTGAGTCGGAGGGTAAGCAGTACTTC
TRBV28	TRBJ2-1	once	TRBD2	CASSLVGRGGLAGGGREQFF	TGTGCCAGCAGTTTAGTCGGCAGGGGCGGACTAGCGGGAGGTGGTCGCGAGCAGTTCTTC
TRBV6-6	TRBJ1-6	-	-	CASSYSGENGSPLHF	TGTGCCAGCAGTTACTCGGGAGAGAATGGTTCACCCCTCCACTTT
TRBV7-2	TRBJ2-7	once	-	CASSLKEADLGGYEQYF	TGTGCCAGCAGCTTAAAGGAGGCGGACCTTGGTGGCTACGAGCAGTACTTC
TRBV5-1	TRBJ1-2	-	-	CASSAVGASYGYTF	TGCGCCAGCAGCGCGGTGGGGGCATCCTATGGCTACACCTTC
TRBV11-1	TRBJ2-2	-	-	CASSLHSNTGELFF	TGTGCCAGCAGCTTACACAGCAACACCGGGGAGCTGTTTTTT
TRBV28	TRBJ2-7	-	-	CASSFAYEQYF	TGTGCCAGCAGTTTCGCCTACGAGCAGTACTTC
TRBV21-1	TRBJ1-1	-	-	CASRLRTGQGNPFSEAFF	TGTGCCAGCAGACTAAGAACCGGACAGGGTAATCCTTTCTCTGAAGCTTTCTTT
TRBV28	TRBJ2-3	-	TRBD2	CASSFSGTADTQYF	TGTGCCAGCAGTTTTAGCGGGACGGCAGATACGCAGTATTTT
TRBV7-9	TRBJ2-3	once	TRBD2	CASSLESTSGRDTQYF	TGTGCCAGCAGCTTAGAGTCGACTAGCGGGAGAGATACGCAGTATTTT
TRBV10-3	TRBJ1-2	-	TRBD1	CAISTGTGDNGYTF	TGTGCCATCAGTACCGGGACAGGGGATAATGGCTACACCTTC
TRBV10-3	TRBJ2-7	-	TRBD1	CATLRDRADYEQYF	TGTGCCACCCTCCGGGACAGAGCTGACTACGAGCAGTACTTC
TRBV15	TRBJ1-1	-	-	CATSLTGLDHTEAFF	TGTGCCACCAGCCTTACAGGGCTCGATCACACTGAAGCTTTCTTT
TRBV7-2	TRBJ1-2	few	-	CADDQGANYGYTF	TGTGCCGACGACCAGGGTGCTAACTATGGCTACACCTTC
TRBV6-1	TRBJ1-5	-	TRBD1	CASTRTGDSNQPQHF	TGTGCCAGCACCCGGACAGGGGATAGCAATCAGCCCCAGCATTTT
TRBV7-2	TRBJ1-4	-	-	CASSPTGGNEKLFF	TGTGCCAGCAGCCCGACAGGTGGAAATGAAAAACTGTTTTTT
TRBV7-2	TRBJ1-3	once	-	CASSSTGRSGNTIYF	TGTGCCAGCAGCTCGACAGGCCGCTCTGGAAACACCATATATTTT
TRBV28	TRBJ2-7	-	-	CASSGGGSRTYEQYF	TGTGCCAGCAGTGGTGGGGGGAGTCGGACCTACGAGCAGTACTTC